A selection of T cell receptor beta chains follows, all from one sample in a study of beta chain features in type 1 diabetes. Measured with immunoSEQ multiplex PCR; TCRdb has only the in-frame clones, and not every one. The repertoire holds nearly 700,000 clones, roughly 12% seen once, with roughly 0.022% in the top ten. The sequenced sample was naive CD4+ T cells from blood. These receptors all come from a young man with type 1 diabetes. The CDR3 runs from the conserved cysteine through the conserved F or W. Each record gives: clone size, J gene, V gene, D gene, CDR3 DNA, CDR3 protein. A D gene is named only where the DNA matches it firmly. Size tells how often a clone was seen (once, few, many) or the class of an expanded clone, and some rows leave it out.

abundance: NA; j_gene: TRBJ1-5; v_gene: TRBV23-1; d_gene: NA; CDR3nt: TGTGATTTCGCAGGCCTCCCTAATCAGCCCCAGCATTTT; CDR3aa: CDFAGLPNQPQHF
abundance: NA; j_gene: TRBJ1-5; v_gene: TRBV6-5; d_gene: TRBD1; CDR3nt: TGTGCCAGCAGACCGGTGGGGACAGCTAATCAGCCCCAGCATTTT; CDR3aa: CASRPVGTANQPQHF
abundance: NA; j_gene: TRBJ2-2; v_gene: TRBV4-2; d_gene: TRBD1; CDR3nt: TGTGCCAGCAGCCAAGTAGGGGGCCCAGACACCGGGGAGCTGTTTTTT; CDR3aa: CASSQVGGPDTGELFF
abundance: NA; j_gene: TRBJ2-7; v_gene: TRBV6-1; d_gene: NA; CDR3nt: TGTGCCAGCAGTGAGAGGGGGAGCTCCTACGAGCAGTACTTC; CDR3aa: CASSERGSSYEQYF
abundance: few; j_gene: TRBJ2-5; v_gene: TRBV5-1; d_gene: NA; CDR3nt: TGCGCCAGCAGCAGGGACGGTAACGGTCAAGAGACCCAGTACTTC; CDR3aa: CASSRDGNGQETQYF
abundance: many; j_gene: TRBJ2-3; v_gene: TRBV10-3; d_gene: TRBD1; CDR3nt: TGTGCCATCAGTGAGCGGGGGACAGGGACAGATACGCAGTATTTT; CDR3aa: CAISERGTGTDTQYF
abundance: NA; j_gene: TRBJ2-7; v_gene: TRBV29-1; d_gene: NA; CDR3nt: TGCAGCGGATTGGTCAGGGATCCCTACGAGCAGTACTTC; CDR3aa: CSGLVRDPYEQYF
abundance: few; j_gene: TRBJ2-6; v_gene: TRBV7-6; d_gene: NA; CDR3nt: TGTGCCAGCAGCCCTGGACAGTGGAGCTCTGGGGCCAACGTCCTGACTTTC; CDR3aa: CASSPGQWSSGANVLTF
abundance: NA; j_gene: TRBJ2-7; v_gene: TRBV5-1; d_gene: NA; CDR3nt: TGCGCCAGCAGCTTGGTTAGCGGAAGCTCCTACGAGCAGTACTTC; CDR3aa: CASSLVSGSSYEQYF
abundance: NA; j_gene: TRBJ2-1; v_gene: TRBV7-9; d_gene: NA; CDR3nt: TGTGCCAGCAGCCTCACCTCGGATGAGCAGTTCTTC; CDR3aa: CASSLTSDEQFF
abundance: few; j_gene: TRBJ2-1; v_gene: TRBV6-6; d_gene: NA; CDR3nt: TGTGCCAGCAGACAGGGAGCGCATGAGCAGTTCTTC; CDR3aa: CASRQGAHEQFF
abundance: few; j_gene: TRBJ2-7; v_gene: TRBV29-1; d_gene: NA; CDR3nt: TGCAGCGTTGTCGGGACTCCTGGAGGGCCGTACTTC; CDR3aa: CSVVGTPGGPYF
abundance: NA; j_gene: TRBJ2-7; v_gene: TRBV5-1; d_gene: TRBD1; CDR3nt: TGCGCCAGCAGCTTGGGCGGGACAGGGGCCTACGAGCAGTACTTC; CDR3aa: CASSLGGTGAYEQYF
abundance: few; j_gene: TRBJ2-1; v_gene: TRBV9; d_gene: TRBD1; CDR3nt: TGTGCCAGCAGGCAGACAGGGGGCGGTGAGCAGTTCTTC; CDR3aa: CASRQTGGGEQFF
abundance: NA; j_gene: TRBJ1-4; v_gene: TRBV13; d_gene: NA; CDR3nt: TGTGCCAGCAGCTTAGTGTGGGCTAATGAAAAACTGTTTTTT; CDR3aa: CASSLVWANEKLFF
abundance: NA; j_gene: TRBJ2-6; v_gene: TRBV19; d_gene: TRBD1; CDR3nt: TGTGCCAGTAGTATCGGCAGGGGGCCTGGGGCCAACGTCCTGACTTTC; CDR3aa: CASSIGRGPGANVLTF
abundance: NA; j_gene: TRBJ2-3; v_gene: TRBV5-4; d_gene: NA; CDR3nt: TGTGCCAGCACCCTGGGGGGAGCTCGCGGAGATACGCAGTATTTT; CDR3aa: CASTLGGARGDTQYF
abundance: NA; j_gene: TRBJ1-5; v_gene: TRBV10-1; d_gene: NA; CDR3nt: TGCGCCAGCAGTGATCGCGTCCTCGGGCCCCAGCATTTT; CDR3aa: CASSDRVLGPQHF
abundance: few; j_gene: TRBJ2-2; v_gene: TRBV7-6; d_gene: NA; CDR3nt: TGTGCCAGCAGCTTAGCGGGGGGCCGAAACACCGGGGAGCTGTTTTTT; CDR3aa: CASSLAGGRNTGELFF
abundance: NA; j_gene: TRBJ1-2; v_gene: TRBV5-1; d_gene: NA; CDR3nt: TGCGCCAGCAGCTTGGCCCGGGACCGTCCAGACTATGGCTACACCTTC; CDR3aa: CASSLARDRPDYGYTF
abundance: few; j_gene: TRBJ1-2; v_gene: TRBV6-1; d_gene: TRBD1; CDR3nt: TGTGCCAGCAGTCGGGACAGCCCAAGGAATGGCTACACCTTC; CDR3aa: CASSRDSPRNGYTF
abundance: NA; j_gene: TRBJ2-5; v_gene: TRBV7-9; d_gene: NA; CDR3nt: TGTGCCAGCAGCTTAGCCTCCAGGGGGGCGGAGACCCAGTACTTC; CDR3aa: CASSLASRGAETQYF
abundance: few; j_gene: TRBJ1-2; v_gene: TRBV15; d_gene: TRBD1; CDR3nt: TGTGCCACCAGCAGAGCACAGGGGGCTGGAGGCTACACCTTC; CDR3aa: CATSRAQGAGGYTF
abundance: NA; j_gene: TRBJ2-3; v_gene: TRBV4-1; d_gene: NA; CDR3nt: TGCGCCAGCAGCCAAGGTCCGGGTACAGATACGCAGTATTTT; CDR3aa: CASSQGPGTDTQYF
abundance: NA; j_gene: TRBJ2-4; v_gene: TRBV7-9; d_gene: NA; CDR3nt: TGTGCCAGCAGCCACCTAGGTGGGCGAAACATTCAGTACTTC; CDR3aa: CASSHLGGRNIQYF
abundance: few; j_gene: TRBJ2-7; v_gene: TRBV5-4; d_gene: NA; CDR3nt: TGTGCCAGCAGCCTTGATGGATACTACGAGCAGTACTTC; CDR3aa: CASSLDGYYEQYF
abundance: few; j_gene: TRBJ2-7; v_gene: TRBV30; d_gene: NA; CDR3nt: TGTGCCTGGAGTTCTACATTACGGCCGTACTTC; CDR3aa: CAWSSTLRPYF
abundance: few; j_gene: TRBJ1-1; v_gene: TRBV30; d_gene: NA; CDR3nt: TGTGCCTCCCGGGACGGAAAGAACACTGAAGCTTTCTTT; CDR3aa: CASRDGKNTEAFF
abundance: few; j_gene: TRBJ2-6; v_gene: TRBV5-1; d_gene: NA; CDR3nt: TGCGCCAGCAGCTTACAGGGCTCTGGGGCCAACGTCCTGACTTTC; CDR3aa: CASSLQGSGANVLTF
abundance: few; j_gene: TRBJ2-1; v_gene: TRBV7-2; d_gene: NA; CDR3nt: TGTGCCAGCAACCCGAGGGCGTCCTACAATGAGCAGTTCTTC; CDR3aa: CASNPRASYNEQFF
abundance: NA; j_gene: TRBJ1-2; v_gene: TRBV28; d_gene: TRBD1; CDR3nt: TGTGCCAGCAGTTCTCGGGACAGGGTGTCCTATGGCTACACCTTC; CDR3aa: CASSSRDRVSYGYTF
abundance: few; j_gene: TRBJ2-7; v_gene: TRBV30; d_gene: NA; CDR3nt: TGTGCCTGGAGTATGGGCCCCCCGGGGGAGCAGTACTTC; CDR3aa: CAWSMGPPGEQYF
abundance: NA; j_gene: TRBJ1-2; v_gene: TRBV14; d_gene: NA; CDR3nt: TGTGCCAGCAGCCAATACAGGGAAGGCTACACCTTC; CDR3aa: CASSQYREGYTF
abundance: NA; j_gene: TRBJ1-4; v_gene: TRBV30; d_gene: TRBD1; CDR3nt: TGTGCCTGGAGTTTGACAGGGTTTAATGAAAAACTGTTTTTT; CDR3aa: CAWSLTGFNEKLFF
abundance: NA; j_gene: TRBJ2-2; v_gene: TRBV7-9; d_gene: NA; CDR3nt: TGTGCCAGCAGCTTAGCTCGGGGGACCGGGGAGCTGTTTTTT; CDR3aa: CASSLARGTGELFF
abundance: few; j_gene: TRBJ2-5; v_gene: TRBV10-3; d_gene: TRBD2; CDR3nt: TGTGCCATCAGTGCGGGACTAGCGGGGACCTCGACCCAAGAGACCCAGTACTTC; CDR3aa: CAISAGLAGTSTQETQYF
abundance: NA; j_gene: TRBJ2-7; v_gene: TRBV5-4; d_gene: NA; CDR3nt: TGTGCCAGCAGCTTGAGCAGGGGATTGACTTCAGTCCTGAGCTCCTACGAGCAGTACTTC; CDR3aa: CASSLSRGLTSVLSSYEQYF
abundance: few; j_gene: TRBJ1-5; v_gene: TRBV28; d_gene: TRBD1; CDR3nt: TGTGCCAGCAAAACGACAGGGACCGGGCATTTT; CDR3aa: CASKTTGTGHF
abundance: few; j_gene: TRBJ2-1; v_gene: TRBV9; d_gene: NA; CDR3nt: TGTGCCAGCAGCGTAGGGTGGGAAAATGAGCAGTTCTTC; CDR3aa: CASSVGWENEQFF
abundance: few; j_gene: TRBJ2-1; v_gene: TRBV6-1; d_gene: NA; CDR3nt: TGTGCCAGCAGTCACAGACAGTTCAATGAGCAGTTCTTC; CDR3aa: CASSHRQFNEQFF
abundance: few; j_gene: TRBJ2-7; v_gene: TRBV19; d_gene: NA; CDR3nt: TGTGCCAGTAGTCGCGGGGCAGGGGATTATACCTACGAGCAGTACTTC; CDR3aa: CASSRGAGDYTYEQYF
abundance: NA; j_gene: TRBJ2-1; v_gene: TRBV29-1; d_gene: TRBD2; CDR3nt: TGCAGCGTTGGTTTGGTAGCGGGCCAAGGTGGGCAGTTCTTC; CDR3aa: CSVGLVAGQGGQFF
abundance: NA; j_gene: TRBJ1-1; v_gene: TRBV4-2; d_gene: NA; CDR3nt: TGTGCCAGCAGCCCCGGAATGAACACTGAAGCTTTCTTT; CDR3aa: CASSPGMNTEAFF
abundance: NA; j_gene: TRBJ2-7; v_gene: TRBV2; d_gene: NA; CDR3nt: TGTGCCAGCAGTGATGGGGCGGTGAGCTCCTACGAGCAGTACTTC; CDR3aa: CASSDGAVSSYEQYF
abundance: few; j_gene: TRBJ1-6; v_gene: TRBV19; d_gene: NA; CDR3nt: TGTGCCAGTAGTATCGTGGAGGGGAATTCACCCCTCCACTTT; CDR3aa: CASSIVEGNSPLHF
abundance: NA; j_gene: TRBJ1-2; v_gene: TRBV5-1; d_gene: NA; CDR3nt: TGCGCCAGCAGCCCCGACAGTATTGGCTACACCTTC; CDR3aa: CASSPDSIGYTF
abundance: few; j_gene: TRBJ1-2; v_gene: TRBV7-7; d_gene: TRBD1; CDR3nt: TGTGCCAGCAGCGGACAGGGAGATCTCTATGGCTACACCTTC; CDR3aa: CASSGQGDLYGYTF
abundance: few; j_gene: TRBJ2-5; v_gene: TRBV7-8; d_gene: TRBD1; CDR3nt: TGTGCCAGCAGCCCAGACAGGGTTATGCCTGAGACCCAGTACTTC; CDR3aa: CASSPDRVMPETQYF
abundance: NA; j_gene: TRBJ2-5; v_gene: TRBV7-2; d_gene: NA; CDR3nt: TGTGCCAGCAGCCCCCGGACGAATACGGCAGAGACCCAGTACTTC; CDR3aa: CASSPRTNTAETQYF
abundance: NA; j_gene: TRBJ1-1; v_gene: TRBV19; d_gene: NA; CDR3nt: TGTGCCAGTAATGGCTGGGAGAACACTGAAGCTTTCTTT; CDR3aa: CASNGWENTEAFF
abundance: few; j_gene: TRBJ2-7; v_gene: TRBV7-9; d_gene: NA; CDR3nt: TGTGCCAGCAGCTTTCAGGGAGGACCTGCCGAGCAGTACTTC; CDR3aa: CASSFQGGPAEQYF
abundance: few; j_gene: TRBJ2-7; v_gene: TRBV30; d_gene: NA; CDR3nt: TGTGCCTGGAGTTTGGACTTAGGCAGGGAGACCTACGAGCAGTACTTC; CDR3aa: CAWSLDLGRETYEQYF
abundance: NA; j_gene: TRBJ2-1; v_gene: TRBV5-1; d_gene: NA; CDR3nt: TGCGCCAGCAGCTTGGGGGAAAGCGGAAATGAGCAGTTCTTC; CDR3aa: CASSLGESGNEQFF
abundance: NA; j_gene: TRBJ1-6; v_gene: TRBV18; d_gene: NA; CDR3nt: TGTGCCAGCTCACTTAGCGCCGGCGAAAATTCACCCCTCCACTTT; CDR3aa: CASSLSAGENSPLHF
abundance: few; j_gene: TRBJ2-7; v_gene: TRBV30; d_gene: NA; CDR3nt: TGTGCCTGGAATCCGGGGCTCTCCTACGAGCAGTACTTC; CDR3aa: CAWNPGLSYEQYF